Each of the 9 T cell receptor beta chains below was sequenced from the same sample in a study of blood T cell repertoires in COVID-19. Method: immunoSEQ multiplex PCR; TCRdb's copy keeps in-frame clones and lacks some. The sample shows 250,000 or so clones, approximately 90% of them seen only once. Sequencing was carried out using PBMCs or T cells enriched from blood (not recorded which). These receptors all come from a woman aged 25 to 39 with acute COVID-19.

This chain joins TRBV29-1 and TRBJ1-1, with a tentative D call TRBD1 (6 bases). Per germline, CDR1 SQVTM and CDR2 ANQGSEA. The CDR3 has 12 amino acids. Trimming removed 6 bases from V and 5 bases from J, with 13 bases in between. CDR3 sequence: CSVVYRETEAFF. In nucleotides, the CDR3 is TGCAGCGTAGTCTACAGGGAGACTGAAGCTTTCTTT.

Only one count was recorded for this clone. The rearrangement links TRBV2 to TRBJ1-2; D uncertain. The V end was cut by 4 bases, the J end by 8 bases, with 14 bases between. The germline CDR1 and CDR2 sequences are SNHLY and FYNNEI. The CDR3 is made up of 13 amino acids. CDR3 nucleotide sequence: TGTGCCAGCAGTGGAGGCGAGGGTCGAGGCTACACCTTC. Its translation: CASSGGEGRGYTF.

This chain joins TRBV10-3 and TRBJ2-3; a weak D match, TRBD1 (5 bases). In germline, CDR1 is ENHRY, CDR2 SYGVKD. This CDR3 spans 16 amino acids. Trimming left V 8 bases short and J 1 base short, with 19 bases between. The DNA for the CDR3 is TGTGCCATCGGATTAAGGTCCAGGGTGGGCACAGATACGCAGTATTTT. Its translation: CAIGLRSRVGTDTQYF.

The V gene is TRBV28, the J gene TRBJ2-3; 11 bases map to TRBD2. With V trimmed by 5 bases and J by 5 bases, 6 bases remained unmatched. Per the germline V gene, CDR1 is MDHEN and CDR2 is SYDVKM. This CDR3 region has 15 residues. The DNA of the CDR3 is TGTGCCAGCAGTGCTCCCGGGACTAGCGGAGATACGCAGTATTTT. It specifies CASSAPGTSGDTQYF.

The chain uses TRBV6-4 and TRBJ2-6; D is ambiguous. This CDR3 contains 14 residues. V was pared by 4 bases and J by 4 bases, with 8 bases between. From germline, CDR1 is MRHNA and CDR2 SNTAGT. The CDR3 protein is CASSAEEGANVLTF. For the CDR3, the DNA is TGTGCCAGCAGTGCAGAGGAAGGGGCCAACGTCCTGACTTTC.

The chain joins TRBV11-1 to TRBJ2-7; possible D gene TRBD1, 5 bases. Trimming stripped 1 base from V and 3 bases from J, with 13 bases between. Germline V CDR1 and CDR2: SGHAT, FQDESV (reference sequence). The CDR3 sequence is 15 residues long. CDR3 protein: CASSLEGVHYYEQYF. In DNA form, the CDR3 reads TGTGCCAGCAGCTTAGAAGGGGTCCACTACTACGAGCAGTACTTC.

V gene TRBV28 combines with J gene TRBJ2-4, with D possibly matching TRBD1 (6 bases). There are 16 residues in the CDR3. CDR1 and CDR2 (germline): MDHEN, SYDVKM. V lost 3 bases to trimming and J lost 1 base, with 13 bases between them. Here the CDR3 reads CASSFSSGVAKNIQYF. The CDR3 DNA is TGTGCCAGCAGTTTCAGTTCAGGGGTGGCCAAAAACATTCAGTACTTC.

V and J are TRBV9 and TRBJ2-2; 11 bases are a match to TRBD2. Germline V gene lookup returns CDR1 SGDLS and CDR2 YYNGEE. The J segment lost 2 bases and the V segment lost 4 bases, leaving 4 bases of the junction unmatched. This CDR3 comprises 16 residues. The CDR3 loop is CASSPGTSGNTGELFF. In nucleotides, the CDR3 is TGTGCCAGCAGCCCAGGGACTAGCGGAAACACCGGGGAGCTGTTTTTT.

This clone has just one count. The rearrangement uses TRBV3-1 (or the pseudogene TRBV3-2) and TRBJ2-1; 7 nucleotides align to TRBD1. The CDR3 consists of 15 residues. Germline V gene sequence: CDR1 LGHDT, CDR2 YNNKEL (reference sequence). Losses at the gene ends were 1 base for V and 6 bases for J; bases not matched to a gene: 6. In DNA form, the CDR3 reads TGTGCCAGCAGCCAAGGACAGGGTGTCGGCAATGAGCAGTTCTTC. This translates into CASSQGQGVGNEQFF.